This T cell receptor (beta chain) was recovered during a study of blood T cell repertoires in COVID-19. Across the study: The United States, Italy and Spain were the sources of the acute and convalescent COVID-19 samples. PBMCs, B-cell-depleted T cells, or T cells were the source of the cDNA or gDNA that made up the material.

CDR1 MNHEY and CDR2 SMNVEV come from the germline V gene (reference sequence). The CDR3 is 17 amino acids. The junction had 10 bases not matched to a gene; V was cut back by 0 bases and J by 5 bases. Per the original methods: Estimation of nucleated cell counts relied on the amplification of reference gene primers. Sequenced by immunoSEQ multiplex PCR; TCRdb stores in-frame clones only, minus some. For V, J and clone size, that table is used; D and trimming come from the DNA. The sample has about 90,000 clones, 65% to 90% seen once; the top ten hold approximately 1.7%. The sequenced material came from peripheral blood. The J gene is TRBJ2-1, the V gene TRBV27; 7 positions match TRBD2. The TCR originated in a man older than 75 with acute or convalescent COVID-19. CDR3 coding DNA: TGTGCCAGCAGTTTATCGGGGTGGCTAGCGGAGGACAATGAGCAGTTCTTC. Translation gives CASSLSGWLAEDNEQFF.